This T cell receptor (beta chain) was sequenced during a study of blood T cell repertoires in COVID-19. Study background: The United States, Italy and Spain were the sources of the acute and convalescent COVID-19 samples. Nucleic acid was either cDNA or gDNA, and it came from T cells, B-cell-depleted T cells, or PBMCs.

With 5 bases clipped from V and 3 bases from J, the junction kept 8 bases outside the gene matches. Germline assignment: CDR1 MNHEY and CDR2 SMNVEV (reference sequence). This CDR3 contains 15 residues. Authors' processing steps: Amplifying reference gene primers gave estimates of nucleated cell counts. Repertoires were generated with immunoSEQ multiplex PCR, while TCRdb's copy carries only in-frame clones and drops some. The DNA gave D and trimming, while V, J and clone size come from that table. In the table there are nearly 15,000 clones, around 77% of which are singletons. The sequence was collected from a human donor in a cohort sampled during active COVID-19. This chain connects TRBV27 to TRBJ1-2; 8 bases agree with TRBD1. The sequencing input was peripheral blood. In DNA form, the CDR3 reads TGTGCCAGCAGTCCTTGGACAGGGCCTGACTATGGCTACACCTTC. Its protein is CASSPWTGPDYGYTF.